Listed below are T cell receptor beta chains from one sample, sequenced in a study of blood T cell repertoires in COVID-19. The repertoire was sequenced with immunoSEQ multiplex PCR; TCRdb's copy has only in-frame clones and lacks some. This table holds around 150,000 clones, less than 80% found once. The sample was peripheral blood. All receptors come from an elderly woman with active or convalescent COVID-19. The CDR3 runs from the conserved cysteine through the conserved F or W. The D gene is left open where the match is weak. Only part of the rows carry a size: once, few, many, or a class if the clone is expanded.

v_call	cdr3_length	j_call	d_call	clone_size	cdr3_nt	cdr3_aa
TRBV3-1/TRBV3-2	18	TRBJ2-1	TRBD1	NA	TGTGCCAGCAGCCAAGGAGGGACAGTGGGAGTTGGGCACAATGAGCAGTTCTTC	CASSQGGTVGVGHNEQFF
TRBV30	15	TRBJ2-7	TRBD2	NA	TGTGCCTGGAGCCCCGGACTAGCGGGGGCCTACGAGCAGTACTTC	CAWSPGLAGAYEQYF
TRBV29-1	11	TRBJ1-1	NA	few	TGCAGCGGCGGACACAACACTGAAGCTTTCTTT	CSGGHNTEAFF
TRBV6-5	15	TRBJ2-3	NA	NA	TGTGCCAGCACAAGACAGGACTCTAGCACAGATACGCAGTATTTT	CASTRQDSSTDTQYF
TRBV2	17	TRBJ1-5	NA	NA	TGTGCCAGCAGGGAGAGGGCGAGGGTGGGTGGCAATCAGCCCCAGCATTTT	CASRERARVGGNQPQHF
TRBV18	15	TRBJ1-1	NA	NA	TGTGCCAGCTCACCTCAGGGGAGAGGGAACACTGAAGCTTTCTTT	CASSPQGRGNTEAFF
TRBV6-2/TRBV6-3	15	TRBJ2-1	TRBD2	NA	TGTGCCAGCAGACCTAGCGGGGGGGCCAGAAATGAGCAGTTCTTC	CASRPSGGARNEQFF
TRBV3-1/TRBV3-2	12	TRBJ1-2	NA	NA	TGTGCCAGCAGCCCTGGCCCCGGGGGCTACACCTTC	CASSPGPGGYTF
TRBV12-5	14	TRBJ1-2	NA	NA	TGTGCTAGTGGCCCTGTCGACAGGACCTATGGCTACACCTTC	CASGPVDRTYGYTF
TRBV6-1	15	TRBJ1-6	TRBD1	NA	TGTGCCAGCAGTGAAGCAGGGGACAGCAGTTCACCCCTCCACTTT	CASSEAGDSSSPLHF
TRBV28	14	TRBJ1-6	TRBD1	NA	TGTGCCAGCCACAACAGGGGGCCTAATTCACCCCTCCACTTT	CASHNRGPNSPLHF
TRBV21-1	17	TRBJ1-2	NA	once	TGTGCCAGCACCCCTCAGGGGGAAGTCACCCTCAACTATGGCTACACCTTC	CASTPQGEVTLNYGYTF
TRBV28	15	TRBJ1-4	NA	NA	TGTGCCAGCAGTACCCCGGGGGTAACTAATGAAAAACTGTTTTTT	CASSTPGVTNEKLFF
TRBV7-2	15	TRBJ1-3	TRBD1	many	TGTGCCAGCAGCTCGGACAGGGGGCCTGGAAACACCATATATTTT	CASSSDRGPGNTIYF
TRBV19	14	TRBJ1-1	TRBD1	NA	TGTGCCAGTAGTGAGACAGGGGGAAACACTGAAGCTTTCTTT	CASSETGGNTEAFF
TRBV30	15	TRBJ1-2	TRBD1	NA	TGTGCCTGGAGAGATTACAGGGGGCTAGTCTATGGCTACACCTTC	CAWRDYRGLVYGYTF
TRBV4-2	14	TRBJ1-1	TRBD1	NA	TGTGCCAGCAGCCAAGGGGACAGGAACACTGAAGCTTTCTTT	CASSQGDRNTEAFF
TRBV19	14	TRBJ1-1	NA	NA	TGTGCCAGTAGCATCGCCACAGGGAGCACTGAAGCTTTCTTT	CASSIATGSTEAFF
TRBV6-5	13	TRBJ1-5	NA	few	TGTGCCACCACGGGACTGCGCAATCAGCCCCAGCATTTT	CATTGLRNQPQHF
TRBV7-2	15	TRBJ2-3	NA	NA	TGTGCCAGCAGCCTAACTCGACAGAACACAGATACGCAGTATTTT	CASSLTRQNTDTQYF